Many counts were recorded for the clone carrying this TCR beta chain. As yet, its antigen is unknown. The entry originates in a study of CD8 T cells in ankylosing spondylitis. The study's findings and limits: A motif of 7 to 9 highly homologous TCR beta variants was seen as apparently characteristic of ankylosing spondylitis blood.

In TCRdb, the 5' RACE reads were re-called with MiXCR into one record per CDR3 protein. The repertoire holds about 240,000 distinct CDR3 sequences, with roughly 8% as singletons. Germline V gene sequence: CDR1 DFQATT, CDR2 SNEGSKA (reference sequence). CDR3 length equals 13 residues. V dropped 5 bases and J dropped 4 bases, with 14 bases sitting between them. Sequencing was done on a sample of blood, either unsorted or a sorted T cell fraction (not recorded which). This chain joins TRBV20-1 and TRBJ1-1; D unresolved. This receptor was identified in a female donor with ankylosing spondylitis or in good health (not recorded which). The CDR3 DNA is TGCAGTGCTCGACTCTCCCCGGGCACTGAAGCTTTCTTT. This encodes CSARLSPGTEAFF.